This note documents a single TCR beta chain sequence. Its matching antigen is unknown. CDR1 and CDR2 (germline): MNHEY, SVGAGI. Trimming at V came to 2 bases and at J to 16 bases, leaving 7 bases not matched to a gene. There are 12 residues in the CDR3. This entry is derived from a study of T cell responses to AZD1222 COVID-19 vaccine. The study's findings and limits: CD4 TCRs associated with vaccination spanned spike, dominating at 160-218 and 743-854. Donors skewed white British and female; clonal diversity was possibly underestimated.

The protocol was immunoSEQ multiplex PCR, while the TCRdb copy is restricted to in-frame clones and leaves out a portion. The sample contains roughly 150,000 clones, roughly nine tenths of which appear only once. This sequence joins TRBV6-5 and TRBJ2-1; 8 nucleotides line up with TRBD1. Source: peripheral blood, taken 28 days after the second AZD1222 dose. This TCR derives from an adult who received the AZD1222 COVID-19 vaccine. The CDR3 DNA reads as TGTGCCAGCAGTTACATGGGGGACAGGTATTTCTTC. Protein sequence: CASSYMGDRYFF.